The 29 T cell receptor beta chains in this list originate from one sample, sequenced in a study of Graves' ophthalmopathy and Graves' hyperthyroidism. RNA transcripts yielded amplified TCR beta CDR3 regions. Following a first-round RT-PCR that used HTBI primers, a second-round multiplex PCR was carried out. MiXCR was run by TCRdb on the multiplex PCR reads, yielding one entry per CDR3 protein. The sample lists 350,000 to 400,000 distinct CDR3 sequences, around 17% occurring once. Sequences were obtained from peripheral blood. The source is a woman aged 18-35 years with Graves' ophthalmopathy.

This clonotype was recorded at least ten times. The chain is built from TRBV6-5 and TRBJ2-3, with TRBD1 as a possible D gene (5 bases). CDR3 length equals 15 residues. Per the germline V gene, CDR1 is MNHEY and CDR2 is SVGAGI. The germline V and J ends were trimmed by 2 bases and 1 base, with 10 bases remaining between them. CDR3 sequence: CASSYAGIGTDTQYF. The CDR3 nucleotides read TGTGCCAGCAGTTACGCAGGGATCGGCACAGATACGCAGTATTTT.

DNA of the CDR3: TGTGCCAGCAGCGGGACAGAGCAAGAGACCCAGTACTTC. Translation: CASSGTEQETQYF. The chain joins TRBV3-1 to TRBJ2-5; 7 bases fit TRBD1. Per the germline V gene, CDR1 is LGHDT and CDR2 is YNNKEL (reference sequence). V shed 5 bases, J shed 2 bases, and the junction held 2 bases outside the gene matches. CDR3 length equals 13 residues.

CDR3 amino acids: CASSSLTSAYEQYF. In DNA form, the CDR3 reads TGTGCCAGCAGTTCCCTAACAAGCGCCTACGAGCAGTACTTC. This rearrangement joins TRBV6-5 to TRBJ2-7; D gene unclear. Germline V gene data show CDR1 as MNHEY and CDR2 as SVGAGI. This CDR3 comprises 14 residues. Trimming left V 4 bases short and J 2 bases short, with 12 bases between.

V and J are TRBV6-5 and TRBJ2-7, with unresolved D. This CDR3 spans 15 amino acids. Germline V gene lookup returns CDR1 MNHEY and CDR2 SVGAGI. The V end was cut by 5 bases, the J end by 3 bases, with 17 bases between. The CDR3 DNA is TGTGCCAGCAGTACCGAGCCAGACTTGGGCTACGAGCAGTACTTC. Protein sequence: CASSTEPDLGYEQYF.

This clonotype has a count of ten or more. This chain links TRBV20-1 with TRBJ1-5, with unresolved D. The CDR3 length is 17 residues. Germline V gene data show CDR1 as DFQATT and CDR2 as SNEGSKA (reference sequence). Trimming shortened V by 5 bases and J by 9 bases, and 29 bases separated the two germline ends. The CDR3 coding sequence is TGCAGTGCTTCGACCTATCTGACTGGGGAGAGGGTGAGGCCCCAGCATTTT. It yields the protein CSASTYLTGERVRPQHF.

This clonotype has at least ten counts. V is TRBV27 and J is TRBJ2-5; 9 bases align to TRBD2. Germline CDR1 is MNHEY and CDR2 is SMNVEV (reference sequence). Unmatched junction bases numbered 13, after V lost 9 bases and J lost 5 bases. The CDR3 extends over 15 amino acids. This chain's CDR3 is CARVMGLALVETQYF. For the CDR3, the DNA is TGTGCCAGGGTTATGGGACTAGCTTTAGTGGAGACCCAGTACTTC.

This clonotype was picked up many times. J is TRBJ2-7 and V is TRBV10-2; D gene unclear. The CDR3 spans 14 residues. Trimming pared 3 bases from V and 3 bases from J, leaving 12 bases between. Germline CDR1 reads WSHSY; CDR2 reads SAAADI. The CDR3, as DNA: TGCGCCAGCAGTGATCTCAAACTCGTCTACGAGCAGTACTTC. It yields the protein CASSDLKLVYEQYF.

The table lists this clonotype with a few counts. This CDR3 reads CASRSPAMETQYF. CDR3 nucleotide sequence: TGTGCCAGCAGGTCCCCTGCGATGGAGACCCAGTACTTC. The chain has TRBV28 and TRBJ2-5, with D hard to call. Trimming took off 6 bases at V and 5 bases at J, with 13 bases between the two ends. Germline CDR1 is MDHEN and CDR2 is SYDVKM. The CDR3 runs 13 residues.

This clonotype came up many times. The V gene is TRBV27, the J gene TRBJ2-2; TRBD1 agrees at 7 bases. Germline V gene sequence: CDR1 MNHEY, CDR2 SMNVEV (reference sequence). The CDR3 covers 17 residues. V was pared by 2 bases and J by 5 bases, with 11 bases of the junction left unmatched. This chain's CDR3 is CASSLQPRQGRTGELFF. For the CDR3, the DNA is TGTGCCAGCAGTTTACAACCCCGACAGGGTAGGACCGGGGAGCTGTTTTTT.

This clonotype was observed many times. The V call is TRBV28, the J call TRBJ2-7; the match to TRBD2 covers 12 bases. CDR1 and CDR2 (germline): MDHEN, SYDVKM. The CDR3 is 16 amino acids. The junction had 10 bases not matched to a gene; V was cut back by 6 bases and J by 4 bases. This chain's CDR3 is CASSSTSGGRAYEQYF. CDR3 DNA sequence: TGTGCCAGCAGCTCGACTAGCGGGGGCAGGGCGTACGAGCAGTACTTC.

This clonotype was observed many times. V and J are TRBV18 and TRBJ1-3; no firm D call. The CDR3 has 15 residues. V was trimmed by 1 base and J by 4 bases, leaving 11 bases between them. Germline V gene lookup returns CDR1 KGHSH and CDR2 LQKENI. This CDR3 is CASSPQGIQGNTIYF. CDR3 bases: TGTGCCAGCTCACCACAAGGGATCCAAGGAAACACCATATATTTT.

This clonotype was seen once. CDR3 in amino acids: CASRETAKNIQYF. In DNA, the CDR3 is TGTGCCAGCAGAGAGACAGCCAAAAACATTCAGTACTTC. The rearrangement joins TRBV28 to TRBJ2-4; D unclear. Deletions cut 6 bases from V and 0 bases from J, with 6 bases between. CDR3 length: 13 amino acids. Germline CDR1 MDHEN, CDR2 SYDVKM.

This clonotype was counted at least ten times. The chain recombines TRBV12-3 or TRBV12-4 with TRBJ1-1; D call uncertain. This CDR3 comprises 15 residues. The V and J ends lost 6 bases and 3 bases respectively, with 17 bases between them. CDR3 sequence reads: CASSKQTWADTEAFF. The CDR3, as DNA: TGTGCCAGCAGCAAACAGACGTGGGCGGACACTGAAGCTTTCTTT.

Many counts were recorded for this clonotype. The rearrangement uses TRBV2 and TRBJ2-7; either TRBD1 or TRBD2 may supply D (5 bases each). Germline lookup yields CDR1 SNHLY and CDR2 FYNNEI. The CDR3 length is 16 residues. V lost 4 bases and J lost 3, with 19 bases in between. Here the CDR3 DNA reads TGTGCCAGCAGTGTTTCCAGGGACGTTAGAAACTACGAGCAGTACTTC. Its protein product is CASSVSRDVRNYEQYF.

This clonotype has at least ten counts. This sequence joins TRBV6-1 and TRBJ2-7; D not resolved. From germline, CDR1 is MNHNS and CDR2 SASEGT. Trimming shortened V by 1 base and J by 0 bases, and 7 bases separated the two germline ends. The CDR3 sequence is 14 residues long. The CDR3, as DNA: TGTGCCAGCAGTGAAGGGAGCGTCTCCTACGAGCAGTACTTC. Residues: CASSEGSVSYEQYF.

This clonotype was detected many times. The rearrangement joins TRBV20-1 to TRBJ1-6; D might be TRBD1 (5 bases). CDR1 and CDR2 from the germline V gene are DFQATT and SNEGSKA (reference sequence). V gave up 2 bases and J gave up 10 bases, with 12 bases separating them. The CDR3 length is 13 residues. The CDR3 spells CSARIGVGSPLHF. The DNA of the CDR3 is TGCAGTGCTAGAATAGGGGTTGGCTCACCCCTCCACTTT.

In this sample, this clonotype turned up many times. This sequence joins TRBV6-2 or TRBV6-3 and TRBJ2-1, with D perhaps TRBD2 (6 bases). V was shortened by 6 bases and J by 0 bases, with 15 bases between the two germline ends. The CDR3 is 16 amino acids. CDR1 and CDR2 (germline): MNHEY, SVGEGT. Here the CDR3 DNA reads TGTGCCAGCAGCGTCGGGACTTTCAGCTCCTACAATGAGCAGTTCTTC. Translating it yields CASSVGTFSSYNEQFF.

This clonotype was seen many times. This chain uses TRBV5-1 with TRBJ1-2; no definite D call. Germline values: CDR1 SGHRS, CDR2 YFSETQ. CDR3 length: 12 residues. V was shortened by 0 bases and J by 6 bases, with 6 bases between the two germline ends. CDR3: CASSLDEDGYTF. The DNA of the CDR3 is TGCGCCAGCAGCTTGGATGAAGATGGCTACACCTTC.

This clonotype has at least ten counts. V is TRBV12-3 or TRBV12-4 and J is TRBJ1-5; 11 bases match TRBD1. The CDR3 covers 15 residues. V was clipped by 6 bases and J by 4 bases; unmatched bases: 5. The CDR3 loop is CASSLGTGGNQPQHF. The CDR3 region has the DNA TGTGCCAGCAGCCTAGGGACAGGGGGTAATCAGCCCCAGCATTTT.

This clonotype was counted ten times or more. The chain has TRBV7-9 and TRBJ2-7, with 7 bases aligning to TRBD2. The CDR3 sequence is 16 residues long. Germline V gives CDR1 SEHNR, CDR2 FQNEAQ (reference sequence). The ends lost 1 base at V and 3 bases at J; junction bases unmatched: 9. In DNA form, the CDR3 reads TGTGCCAGCAGCTTAGTGCCTAGCGGAGAAAACTACGAGCAGTACTTC. It encodes CASSLVPSGENYEQYF.

This clonotype was seen ten or more times. This chain connects TRBV7-8 to TRBJ1-1; TRBD1 agrees at 9 bases. Germline V gene sequence: CDR1 SGHVS, CDR2 FQNEAQ. The CDR3 runs to 18 residues. Trimming removed 1 base from V and 1 base from J; junction bases left unmatched: 10. The CDR3: CASSLGSYGTGRNTEAFF. The CDR3 coding sequence is TGTGCCAGCAGCTTAGGTTCCTACGGGACAGGGCGGAACACTGAAGCTTTCTTT. Variable domain in full (rest from reference TRBV7-8 and TRBJ1-1): GAGVSQSPRYKVAKRGQDVALRCDPISGHVSLFWYQQALGQGPEFLTYFQNEAQLDKSGLPSDRFFAERPEGSVSTLKIQRTQQEDSAVYLCASSLGSYGTGRNTEAFFGQGTRLTVV.

There are many counts of this clonotype. The CDR3 DNA is TGCAGTGCCCGGGGTAACACTGAAGCTTTCTTT. Encoded protein: CSARGNTEAFF. V is TRBV20-1 and J is TRBJ1-1; D gene ambiguous. V dropped 6 bases and J dropped 2 bases, with 7 bases sitting between them. The CDR3 extends over 11 amino acids. The V gene's germline CDR1 is DFQATT and CDR2 SNEGSKA (reference sequence).

This clonotype was seen many times. The chain has TRBV19 and TRBJ2-7, with D perhaps matching TRBD2 (5 bases). Per germline, CDR1 LNHDA and CDR2 SQIVND (reference sequence). This CDR3 is 16 amino acids long. Trimming cost V 3 bases and J 5 bases, with 20 bases left between them. CDR3 sequence: CASSIQVLRVPNEQYF. The CDR3 DNA is TGTGCCAGTAGTATTCAAGTTTTGAGGGTTCCCAACGAGCAGTACTTC.

This clonotype was seen ten or more times. This chain connects TRBV20-1 to TRBJ2-7; no definite D call. CDR1 and CDR2 from the germline V gene are DFQATT and SNEGSKA (reference sequence). This CDR3 contains 12 residues. The germline V and J ends were trimmed by 7 bases and 0 bases, with 10 bases remaining between them. The CDR3 sequence: CSVGANSYEQYF. Written as DNA, the CDR3 is TGCAGTGTAGGCGCGAACTCCTACGAGCAGTACTTC.

Many counts were recorded for this clonotype. The chain links TRBV5-1 to TRBJ1-1; D possibly corresponds to TRBD1 (5 bases). The CDR3 has 12 amino acids. Trimming removed 4 bases at V and 8 bases at J, with 12 bases between. Germline CDR1 and CDR2: SGHRS and YFSETQ. The CDR3 loop is CASSLGEAEAFF. The CDR3 DNA reads as TGCGCCAGCAGCCTGGGGGAGGCAGAAGCTTTCTTT.

This chain links TRBV2 with TRBJ2-7, with 10 bases that match TRBD2. V lost 4 bases, J lost 3 bases, and 12 bases stayed unmatched. The CDR3 has 17 amino acids. CDR1 SNHLY and CDR2 FYNNEI come from the germline V gene. CDR3 amino acids: CASSGAAGGPKFYEQYF. CDR3 bases: TGTGCCAGCAGTGGAGCAGCGGGAGGGCCAAAATTCTACGAGCAGTACTTC.

Ten or more counts support this clonotype. The chain couples TRBV28 to TRBJ1-1; the D gene is possibly TRBD1 (5 bases). CDR1 and CDR2 (germline): MDHEN, SYDVKM. The CDR3 loop spans 10 amino acids. Trimming took off 10 bases at V and 11 bases at J, with 14 bases between the two ends. CDR3 protein: CATLQRGAFF. The CDR3 region has the DNA TGTGCCACGCTGCAACGGGGGGCTTTCTTT.

The V call is TRBV10-3, the J call TRBJ2-7; tentatively, D is TRBD1 or TRBD2 (6 bases each). Germline values: CDR1 ENHRY, CDR2 SYGVKD. The CDR3 length is 17 residues. V was clipped by 1 base and J by 0 bases, with 16 bases between them. CDR3 sequence (DNA): TGTGCCATCAGTGAGTTAGGGGGGATTGGAGGCTCCTACGAGCAGTACTTC. It encodes CAISELGGIGGSYEQYF.

This clonotype showed up many times. The V gene is TRBV6-5, the J gene TRBJ1-1; D call uncertain. CDR1 is MNHEY, CDR2 SVGAGI, per germline. CDR3 size: 13 residues. With 5 bases removed from V and 4 bases from J, the gap between germline ends came to 11 bases. CDR3 DNA: TGTGCCAGCAGTCCCGGCGACCTCACTGAAGCTTTCTTT. This codes for CASSPGDLTEAFF.